This T cell receptor (beta chain) was found in a study of T cell repertoires in cytomegalovirus infection. Whole-study findings and limits: Totalled public TCR beta family frequency picked out people who carried CMV plus the relevant HLA. CMV-specific TCR beta clonotypes restricted by HLA-C were the ones dominating the ex vivo response.

This clonotype has ten or more counts. The antigen remains unidentified. The length of the CDR3 is 15 residues. With 1 base removed from V and 1 base from J, the gap between germline ends came to 10 bases. MiXCR, applied by TCRdb to the reads, yields one record per CDR3 protein. The sample lists a few hundred thousand distinct CDR3 sequences; over 7.5% were seen once. The clonotype originates from a human donor in good health (CMV status not recorded). Some clones in this sample may be carry-over from other donors' samples. Sample: PBMCs. This chain links TRBV12-3 or TRBV12-4 with TRBJ2-5, with D hard to call. The CDR3 spells CASSLGLLTQETQYF. The CDR3 nucleotides are TGTGCCAGCAGTTTAGGGTTACTAACCCAAGAGACCCAGTACTTC.